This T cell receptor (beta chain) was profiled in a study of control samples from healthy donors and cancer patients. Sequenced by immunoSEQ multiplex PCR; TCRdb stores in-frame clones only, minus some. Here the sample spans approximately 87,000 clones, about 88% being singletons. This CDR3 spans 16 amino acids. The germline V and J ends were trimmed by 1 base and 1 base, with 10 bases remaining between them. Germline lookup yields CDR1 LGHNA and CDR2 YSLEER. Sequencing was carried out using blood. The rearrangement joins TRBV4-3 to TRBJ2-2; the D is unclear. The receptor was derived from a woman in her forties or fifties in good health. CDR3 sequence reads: CASSQGIARNTGELFF. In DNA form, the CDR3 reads TGCGCCAGCAGCCAAGGGATCGCCAGGAACACCGGGGAGCTGTTTTTT.